Shown below are 17 T cell receptor beta chains from a single sample sequenced in a study of T cells in Graves' hyperthyroidism and ophthalmopathy. Amplified TCR beta CDR3 regions derived from RNA transcripts. Initially, a first-round RT-PCR of the TCR CDR3 employed the HTBI primer set. TCRdb reprocessed the multiplex PCR reads via MiXCR and lists one record per CDR3 protein. The data hold about 340,000 distinct CDR3 sequences, with around 23% observed a single time. The sample comprised blood. The source of these receptors is a woman aged 45-65 years with Graves' hyperthyroidism.

This chain uses TRBV7-2 with TRBJ2-7; TRBD2 agrees at 9 bases. The CDR3 spans 14 residues. Trimming at V came to 4 bases and at J to 3 bases, leaving 4 bases not matched to a gene. In germline, CDR1 is SGHTA, CDR2 FQGNSA. The DNA for the CDR3 is TGTGCCAGCAGCTGGACTAGCGTAGACTACGAGCAGTACTTC. Residues: CASSWTSVDYEQYF.

This clonotype has a count of ten or more. The J gene is TRBJ2-1, the V gene TRBV6-1, with 9 bases identical to TRBD1. The CDR3 is made up of 15 amino acids. Germline CDR1 and CDR2: MNHNS and SASEGT. Trimming cost V 6 bases and J 6 bases; bases outside gene matches: 9. CDR3 amino acids: CASRPGTGRVNEQFF. In nucleotides, the CDR3 is TGTGCCAGCAGACCAGGGACAGGGAGAGTCAATGAGCAGTTCTTC.

This clonotype has at least ten counts. The chain joins TRBV28 to TRBJ2-3, with a weak D call TRBD2 (6 bases). The V and J ends lost 8 bases and 0 bases respectively, with 15 bases between them. CDR1 MDHEN and CDR2 SYDVKM come from the germline V gene. CDR3 length: 15 residues. CDR3 loop: CASETGLHSTDTQYF. In nucleotides, the CDR3 is TGTGCCAGCGAAACGGGACTCCATAGCACAGATACGCAGTATTTT.

The rearrangement uses TRBV7-2 and TRBJ2-4; possible D gene TRBD1, 5 bases. The CDR3 extends over 14 amino acids. Germline assignment: CDR1 SGHTA and CDR2 FQGNSA. Trimming left V 1 base short and J 7 bases short, with 11 bases between. In DNA, the CDR3 is TGTGCCAGCAGCTTAGAGGGGCGTTGGAACATTCAGTACTTC. Translating gives CASSLEGRWNIQYF.

This clonotype was recorded at least ten times. V usage is TRBV18 and J usage is TRBJ2-7; 10 bases align to TRBD1. With V trimmed by 2 bases and J by 5 bases, 3 bases remained unmatched. Germline CDR1 KGHSH, CDR2 LQKENI. The CDR3 runs to 14 residues. This chain's CDR3 is CASSPGDRGDEQYF. The CDR3 DNA is TGTGCCAGCTCACCAGGGGACAGGGGAGACGAGCAGTACTTC.

This clonotype has at least ten counts. This rearrangement joins TRBV11-2 to TRBJ2-3, with D perhaps matching TRBD2 (5 bases). Germline V gene data show CDR1 as SGHAT and CDR2 as FQNNGV. The CDR3 runs to 15 residues. V was trimmed by 2 bases and J by 4 bases, leaving 13 bases between them. The CDR3 coding sequence is TGTGCCAGCAGCTTACAGCCTAGCTCCCCAGATACGCAGTATTTT. Its protein product is CASSLQPSSPDTQYF.

In this sample, this clonotype turned up many times. The rearrangement uses TRBV30 and TRBJ2-7; no clear D gene. V lost 6 bases and J 5 bases, leaving 14 bases between the germline ends. CDR1 is GTSNPN, CDR2 SVGIG, per germline (reference sequence). The CDR3 length is 12 residues. The CDR3 loop is CACPGRAHEQYF. CDR3 bases: TGTGCCTGCCCGGGCCGGGCCCACGAGCAGTACTTC.

This clonotype was observed at least ten times. V and J are TRBV7-9 and TRBJ2-7, with 7 bases matching TRBD2. Germline CDR1 is SEHNR and CDR2 is FQNEAQ (reference sequence). The CDR3 covers 14 residues. Germline trimming cut 5 bases from V and 2 bases from J; bases unmatched to any gene: 6. The CDR3 protein is CASSPTSVAYEQYF. In nucleotides, the CDR3 is TGTGCCAGCAGCCCAACTAGCGTGGCCTACGAGCAGTACTTC.

With respect to this clonotype: Mismatch with germline at one junction end may stem from a read error. J is TRBJ2-1 and V is TRBV7-3, with 12 bases fitting TRBD2. Looked up from germline, CDR1 is SGHTA and CDR2 is FQGTGA. CDR3 length: 14 amino acids. This CDR3 is CVSSLLAGGNEQFF. For the CDR3, the DNA is TGTGTCAGCAGCTTACTAGCGGGGGGCAATGAGCAGTTCTTC. Drawing the rest from reference TRBV7-3 and TRBJ2-1, the complete variable domain is GAGVSQTPSNKVTEKGKYVELRCDPISGHTALYWYRQSLGQGPEFLIYFQGTGAADDSGLPNDRFFAVRPEGSVSTLKIQRTERGDSAVYLCVSSLLAGGNEQFFGPGTRLTVL.

In this sample, this clonotype turned up a few times. The genes are TRBV7-9 and TRBJ2-7; TRBD1 is a possible D gene (6 bases). Germline V lookup: CDR1 SEHNR, CDR2 FQNEAQ (reference sequence). V lost 1 base and J 2 bases, leaving 15 bases between the germline ends. This CDR3 has 16 residues. CDR3 DNA: TGTGCCAGCAGCTTAGGGACAGCCCCAAATACCTACGAGCAGTACTTC. Residues: CASSLGTAPNTYEQYF.

V is TRBV28 and J is TRBJ1-6, with D maybe TRBD1 (5 bases). Trimming stripped 6 bases from V and 0 bases from J, with 9 bases between. CDR1 is MDHEN, CDR2 SYDVKM, per germline. The CDR3 extends over 15 amino acids. The CDR3 spells CASSRQSSYNSPLHF. The CDR3 bases are TGTGCCAGCAGCCGACAGAGCTCCTATAATTCACCCCTCCACTTT.

This clonotype turned up a few times. The chain combines TRBV5-1 with TRBJ2-2; 10 bases agree with TRBD2. The CDR3 spans 15 residues. V gave up 5 bases and J gave up 5 bases; unmatched junction bases: 6. Per the germline V gene, CDR1 is SGHRS and CDR2 is YFSETQ. The CDR3 nucleotides read TGCGCCAGCAGTTACCTAGCGGGAGTAACCGGGGAGCTGTTTTTT. Amino acid sequence: CASSYLAGVTGELFF.

With respect to this clonotype: This may be a read error: a much more frequent sequence differs by one nucleotide. V is TRBV20-1 and J is TRBJ2-3; the D gene is possibly TRBD2 (6 bases). The CDR3 covers 13 residues. Germline CDR1 reads DFQATT; CDR2 reads SNEGSKA (reference sequence). The CDR3 DNA reads as TGCAGTGCTAGAGGAGCTAGCGCAGATACGCAGTGTTTT. As protein: CSARGASADTQCF.

The sample holds many counts of this clonotype. The rearrangement uses TRBV5-1 and TRBJ2-1, with 9 bases that match TRBD2. The CDR3 length is 13 residues. V was clipped by 6 bases and J by 6 bases; unmatched bases: 4. Germline V gives CDR1 SGHRS, CDR2 YFSETQ. CDR3: CASNSGSINEQFF. For the CDR3, the DNA is TGCGCCAGCAATAGCGGGAGTATCAATGAGCAGTTCTTC. The variable domain in full, completed from reference TRBV5-1 and TRBJ2-1, reads KAGVTQTPRYLIKTRGQQVTLSCSPISGHRSVSWYQQTPGQGLQFLFEYFSETQRNKGNFPGRFSGRQFSNSRSEMNVSTLELGDSALYLCASNSGSINEQFFGPGTRLTVL.

About this clonotype: Being one base from a much bigger clone, this may be a read error. This sequence joins TRBV11-1 and TRBJ2-1, with TRBD2 as a possible D gene (6 bases). The CDR3 covers 11 residues. Germline lookup yields CDR1 SGHAT and CDR2 FQDESV (reference sequence). In DNA, the CDR3 is TGTGCCAGCCCGAGGGAGGATGAGCGGTTCTTC. This sequence encodes CASPREDERFF.

Concerning this clonotype: This may arise from a read error, as a much more abundant clone is one base away. The chain links TRBV20-1 to TRBJ2-3; D is perhaps TRBD1 (6 bases). V dropped 4 bases and J dropped 8 bases, with 13 bases sitting between them. The CDR3 spans 12 residues. CDR1 and CDR2 from the germline V gene are DFQATT and SNEGSKA (reference sequence). CDR3 sequence: CSAKGDRGTQYF. CDR3 DNA sequence: TGCAGTGCTAAGGGGGATAGAGGTACGCAGTATTTT.

The chain has TRBV6-1 and TRBJ2-7; TRBD1 aligns across 8 bases. Unmatched junction bases numbered 6, after V lost 6 bases and J lost 2 bases. This CDR3 region has 14 residues. Germline V CDR1 and CDR2: MNHNS, SASEGT. As DNA, the CDR3 is TGTGCCAGCAGAAGACAGGGGTCACCCTACGAGCAGTACTTC. Translating it yields CASRRQGSPYEQYF.